The 26 T cell receptor beta chains listed next were all sequenced from one sample in a study of T-cell reconstitution after alpha-beta-depleted transplantation in children. A TCRbeta library incorporating unique molecular identifiers was prepared. Each CDR3 protein gets one entry after TCRdb re-called the PCR reads with MiXCR. Found here are about 980,000 distinct CDR3 sequences, about 29% of them singletons; the top ten hold 25% to 35%. This specimen consisted of PBMCs, mostly from graft donor cells, obtained 360 days after TCRalphabeta/CD19-depleted stem cell transplant. These receptors originate from a boy in the first two years of life who had a stem cell transplant for SCID, so the T cells may come from the graft donor.

In this sample, this clonotype turned up a few times. The V gene is TRBV6-5, the J gene TRBJ1-4; tentative D call: TRBD1 (5 bases). The CDR3 sequence is 16 residues long. Germline loops: CDR1 MNHEY, CDR2 SVGAGI. V gave up 6 bases and J gave up 8 bases, with 22 bases separating them. CDR3 residues: CASRPTRQGGVEKLFF. The CDR3 nucleotides are TGTGCCAGCAGACCTACCCGGCAGGGAGGAGTCGAAAAACTGTTTTTT.

The chain couples TRBV6-2 or TRBV6-3 to TRBJ2-5, with D tentatively TRBD1 or TRBD2 (5 bases each). The germline V gene encodes CDR1 MNHEY and CDR2 SVGEGT. The CDR3 has 15 residues. The V end lost 7 bases, the J end lost 5 bases, and 20 bases lay between the germline ends. The CDR3 is CASTSGTRRKETQYF. The CDR3 nucleotides read TGTGCCAGCACCTCCGGGACCCGGAGGAAGGAGACCCAGTACTTC.

The V gene is TRBV29-1, the J gene TRBJ2-4; D ambiguous. This CDR3 contains 14 residues. The ends were cut back, 4 bases at V and 0 bases at J, with 10 bases in the middle. Looked up from germline, CDR1 is SQVTM and CDR2 is ANQGSEA. Here the CDR3 reads CSVVVDLAKNIQYF. The CDR3 DNA is TGCAGCGTTGTGGTGGATTTAGCCAAAAACATTCAGTACTTC.

The chain links TRBV6-1 to TRBJ2-7; TRBD1 matches at 9 bases. CDR3 length: 13 amino acids. V trimming: 8 bases; J trimming: 3 bases; junction bases outside the gene matches: 5. Per germline, CDR1 MNHNS and CDR2 SASEGT. The chain's CDR3 is CASGGQGRYEQYF. The CDR3, as DNA: TGTGCCAGCGGGGGACAGGGACGCTACGAGCAGTACTTC.

This clonotype was observed a few times. The V gene is TRBV29-1, the J gene TRBJ1-1; weak D call: TRBD1 (6 bases). In germline, CDR1 is SQVTM, CDR2 ANQGSEA. This CDR3 spans 15 amino acids. Trimming removed 4 bases from V and 1 base from J, with 16 bases in between. The CDR3 region is CSVVRRGLSNTEAFF. DNA for the CDR3: TGCAGCGTTGTTCGCAGGGGACTATCGAACACTGAAGCTTTCTTT.

This clonotype was detected only a few times. This chain connects TRBV20-1 to TRBJ2-7, with a tentative D call TRBD2 (6 bases). The CDR3 extends over 14 amino acids. Trimming took off 2 bases at V and 1 base at J, with 12 bases between the two ends. Germline V gene data show CDR1 as DFQATT and CDR2 as SNEGSKA (reference sequence). DNA of the CDR3: TGCAGTGCTAGAAAGGAGGGCTTGTCCTACGAGCAGTACTTC. It is translated as CSARKEGLSYEQYF.

The V call is TRBV7-9, the J call TRBJ2-4; D not resolved. Germline CDR1 SEHNR, CDR2 FQNEAQ (reference sequence). The CDR3 is made up of 14 amino acids. The CDR3 DNA is TGTGTCCAGGACCCACTTGTCGGTTGGAACATTCAGTACTTC. It encodes CVQDPLVGWNIQYF.

This clonotype appeared many times. This chain connects TRBV7-9 to TRBJ1-1, with D hard to call. Germline CDR1 and CDR2: SEHNR and FQNEAQ (reference sequence). The CDR3 loop spans 15 amino acids. V was shortened by 0 bases and J by 4 bases, with 12 bases between the two germline ends. CDR3 residues: CASSLAGSGGTEAFF. CDR3 coding DNA: TGTGCCAGCAGCTTAGCCGGCAGTGGAGGCACTGAAGCTTTCTTT.

Only one count was recorded for this clonotype. This rearrangement joins TRBV29-1 to TRBJ1-2; D unclear. The V gene lost 5 bases and the J gene lost 4 bases, with 11 bases spanning the gap. CDR3 size: 12 residues. Germline V CDR1 and CDR2: SQVTM, ANQGSEA. The DNA of the CDR3 is TGCAGCGTTTATGGAGCCCTCTATGGCTACACCTTC. Its protein product is CSVYGALYGYTF.

This chain joins TRBV6-5 and TRBJ2-5, with D unresolved. V lost 2 bases and J lost 5, with 21 bases in between. The germline gives CDR1 MNHEY, CDR2 SVGAGI. The CDR3 is 17 residues long. The CDR3 loop is CASSYASRLHLGETQYF. In DNA, the CDR3 is TGTGCCAGCAGTTACGCTTCCAGACTTCACCTAGGGGAGACCCAGTACTTC.

This clonotype appeared a few times. This chain connects TRBV7-6 to TRBJ2-5; the D gene is possibly TRBD1 (6 bases). Trimming shortened V by 3 bases and J by 5 bases, and 16 bases separated the two germline ends. The CDR3 runs to 15 residues. Germline CDR1 reads SGHVS; CDR2 reads FNYEAQ. The CDR3 protein is CASSFGQGRGETQYF. The CDR3 coding sequence is TGTGCCAGCAGCTTTGGCCAGGGGAGAGGCGAGACCCAGTACTTC.

The chain links TRBV20-1 to TRBJ2-7; 14 nucleotides agree with TRBD2. The CDR3 runs 14 residues. The V gene end was trimmed by 7 bases and the J gene end by 2 bases; junction bases not matched to a gene: 4. From germline, CDR1 is DFQATT and CDR2 SNEGSKA (reference sequence). DNA for the CDR3: TGCAGTGTTTCGACTAGCGGGGGGGCCTACGAGCAGTACTTC. Its protein product is CSVSTSGGAYEQYF.

The genes are TRBV28 and TRBJ2-5; D is undetermined. CDR3 length: 13 amino acids. V was trimmed by 7 bases and J by 2 bases, leaving 11 bases between them. Germline CDR1 reads MDHEN; CDR2 reads SYDVKM. DNA of the CDR3: TGTGCCAGCAAACGCAGGCTACAAGAGACCCAGTACTTC. The encoded protein is CASKRRLQETQYF.

This chain joins TRBV20-1 and TRBJ1-2; D is possibly TRBD1 (5 bases). This CDR3 contains 15 residues. The V gene lost 0 bases and the J gene lost 2 bases, with 13 bases spanning the gap. The germline CDR1 and CDR2 sequences are DFQATT and SNEGSKA (reference sequence). The CDR3: CSARDLRAGNYGYTF. CDR3 coding DNA: TGCAGTGCTAGAGATCTAAGGGCAGGGAACTATGGCTACACCTTC.

This clonotype came up a few times. The genes are TRBV10-3 and TRBJ2-3; 10 nucleotides agree with TRBD1. Unmatched junction bases numbered 7, after V lost 6 bases and J lost 1 base. The CDR3 runs to 16 residues. CDR1 is ENHRY, CDR2 SYGVKD, per germline. For the CDR3, the DNA is TGTGCCATCAGACGGATGGGGACAGGGGGCACAGATACGCAGTATTTT. Translated: CAIRRMGTGGTDTQYF.

J is TRBJ2-5 and V is TRBV5-5; D possibly corresponds to TRBD2 (5 bases). This CDR3 is 13 amino acids long. Germline CDR1 is SGHKS and CDR2 is YYEKEE (reference sequence). Trimming left V 4 bases short and J 7 bases short, with 14 bases between. CDR3 amino acids: CASSPHPEGTQYF. CDR3 coding DNA: TGTGCCAGCAGCCCCCATCCTGAGGGGACCCAGTACTTC. Supplemented by reference TRBV5-5 and TRBJ2-5, the full variable domain reads DAGVTQSPTHLIKTRGQQVTLRCSPISGHKSVSWYQQVLGQGPQFIFQYYEKEERGRGNFPDRFSARQFPNYSSELNVNALLLGDSALYLCASSPHPEGTQYFGPGTRLLVL.

J is TRBJ1-2 and V is TRBV11-2, with D possibly matching TRBD1 (5 bases). The CDR3 is made up of 18 amino acids. Germline loops: CDR1 SGHAT, CDR2 FQNNGV. V shed 4 bases and J shed 0 bases, with 21 bases lying between them. The CDR3 spells CASSYHVGARLANYGYTF. CDR3 nucleotide sequence: TGTGCCAGCAGCTACCACGTAGGGGCGCGTCTAGCTAACTATGGCTACACCTTC.

This chain's CDR3 is CASSLTRLTYEQYF. The CDR3 DNA is TGTGCCAGCAGTTTGACCCGACTTACCTACGAGCAGTACTTC. The chain has TRBV27 and TRBJ2-7, with D hard to call. CDR3 length: 14 residues. Germline assignment: CDR1 MNHEY and CDR2 SMNVEV (reference sequence). The ends were cut back, 3 bases at V and 2 bases at J, with 11 bases in the middle.

V usage is TRBV4-2 and J usage is TRBJ2-5; 7 bases align to TRBD2. The CDR3 extends over 19 amino acids. Germline lookup yields CDR1 LGHNA and CDR2 YNFKEQ. Losses at the gene ends were 1 base for V and 2 bases for J; bases not matched to a gene: 16. CDR3 protein: CASSQGAILTSLTQETQYF. Written as DNA, the CDR3 is TGTGCCAGCAGCCAAGGGGCCATTTTGACTAGCCTCACTCAAGAGACCCAGTACTTC.

The chain is built from TRBV7-9 and TRBJ1-1; a possible D gene is TRBD1 (5 bases). V lost 1 base and J 5 bases, leaving 14 bases between the germline ends. Germline V CDR1 and CDR2: SEHNR, FQNEAQ (reference sequence). The CDR3 is 15 amino acids. The CDR3 loop reads CASSLEALWGTEAFF. Here the CDR3 DNA reads TGTGCCAGCAGCTTAGAAGCTCTTTGGGGGACTGAAGCTTTCTTT.

This clonotype was counted ten times or more. The chain recombines TRBV4-1 with TRBJ1-1; no clear D gene. The CDR3 runs 15 residues. CDR1 and CDR2 (germline): MGHRA, YSYEKL. V gave up 2 bases and J gave up 0 bases, with 10 bases separating them. The CDR3 DNA reads TGCGCCAGCAGCCAACCCGGAAGCATGAACACTGAAGCTTTCTTT. This translates into CASSQPGSMNTEAFF.

This clonotype was counted between two and nine times. The rearrangement links TRBV20-1 to TRBJ2-7; perhaps TRBD2 as D (5 bases). V lost 0 bases to trimming and J lost 0 bases, with 9 bases between them. Germline V gene data show CDR1 as DFQATT and CDR2 as SNEGSKA (reference sequence). The CDR3 has 14 amino acids. The CDR3 loop reads CSARDWRTSYEQYF. In nucleotides, the CDR3 is TGCAGTGCTAGAGACTGGAGGACCTCCTACGAGCAGTACTTC.

The sample holds a few counts of this clonotype. The J gene is TRBJ1-2, the V gene TRBV6-5; TRBD1 aligns across 7 bases. Trimming took 7 bases from V and 10 from J; bases not matched to a gene: 6. Germline CDR1 is MNHEY and CDR2 is SVGAGI. The CDR3 spans 11 residues. CDR3 protein: CASISDRLYTF. In DNA form, the CDR3 reads TGTGCCAGCATTTCGGACAGGCTCTACACCTTC.

V gene TRBV20-1 combines with J gene TRBJ1-5, with D maybe TRBD1 (6 bases). With 2 bases removed from V and 6 bases from J, the gap between germline ends came to 11 bases. This CDR3 is 13 amino acids long. Germline V gives CDR1 DFQATT, CDR2 SNEGSKA (reference sequence). The CDR3 spells CSARRGGGQPQHF. The DNA for the CDR3 is TGCAGTGCTAGAAGGGGAGGGGGTCAGCCCCAGCATTTT.

This chain connects TRBV5-1 to TRBJ2-3; D is uncertain. V was pared by 6 bases and J by 3 bases, with 8 bases between. The CDR3 is made up of 12 amino acids. The V gene's germline CDR1 is SGHRS and CDR2 YFSETQ. CDR3 residues: CASTSGTDTQYF. The CDR3 DNA follows: TGCGCCAGCACTTCCGGGACAGATACGCAGTATTTT.

The rearrangement links TRBV5-1 to TRBJ2-7, with 9 bases matching TRBD1. The V gene's germline CDR1 is SGHRS and CDR2 YFSETQ. V was clipped by 4 bases and J by 0 bases; unmatched bases: 8. The CDR3 spans 16 residues. CDR3 protein: CASSGTGFTLSYEQYF. The CDR3 DNA sequence: TGCGCCAGCAGCGGGACAGGGTTCACTCTCTCCTACGAGCAGTACTTC.